This paragraph covers one T cell receptor beta chain sequence. Its antigen is as yet unknown. V was shortened by 5 bases and J by 5 bases, with 8 bases between the two germline ends. In germline, CDR1 is KGHSH, CDR2 LQKENI. The CDR3 sequence is 12 residues long. The source of the sample is a study of T cell responses to AZD1222 COVID-19 vaccine. The study, taken as a whole, reports: Repertoire collection took place solely once the T cell response had peaked.

The method was immunoSEQ multiplex PCR; TCRdb's version includes in-frame clones alone and lacks a portion of them. The repertoire has 65,000 to 100,000 clones, under 95% of them found once; the top ten carry approximately 8%. This TCR was sampled from an adult who received the AZD1222 COVID-19 vaccine. Sequences were derived from peripheral blood, sampled 28 days after the second AZD1222 dose. This chain connects TRBV18 to TRBJ2-3; D unresolved. The CDR3 coding sequence is TGTGCCAGCTCAACGGTGGAAGATACGCAGTATTTT. Amino acid sequence: CASSTVEDTQYF.